These T cell receptor beta chains were read from a single sample in a study of cytomegalovirus exposure and HLA in healthy donors. The table came from immunoSEQ multiplex PCR; TCRdb's copy has only in-frame clones and leaves some out. The sample includes some 130,000 clones, around 76% of them seen just once. Material: PBMCs. The receptors were sampled from a male donor in good health and CMV-seronegative. Each CDR3 is given with its conserved first and last residue. Fields, in order: J gene, clone size, D gene, V gene, CDR3 DNA, CDR3 protein. The D gene is left open where the match is weak. The listing skips clone size in some rows; elsewhere it reads once, few, many or a size class.

TRBJ1-1	.	.	TRBV7-3	TGTGCCAGCAGCGTCCAGGGGAACACTGAAGCTTTCTTT	CASSVQGNTEAFF
TRBJ2-1	.	TRBD2	TRBV6-1	TGTGCCAGCAGATTTAGCGGGGGGGCCAACAGTGAGCAGTTCTTC	CASRFSGGANSEQFF
TRBJ2-1	.	TRBD2	TRBV19	TGTGCCAGCGCCCTACGACTAGCGGGACTCAACAATGAGCAGTTCTTC	CASALRLAGLNNEQFF
TRBJ1-5	.	TRBD1	TRBV30	TGTGCCTGGAACGGACAGGGGGCAGGGAACAATCAGCCCCAGCATTTT	CAWNGQGAGNNQPQHF
TRBJ2-7	.	TRBD2	TRBV28	TGTGCCAGCATAACCGGGACTAGCGGGAGGAACGAGCAGTACTTC	CASITGTSGRNEQYF
TRBJ1-1	few	.	TRBV5-4	TGTGCCAGCAGCTTGTTGGAGGGGTCGAACACTGAAGCTTTCTTT	CASSLLEGSNTEAFF
TRBJ1-2	.	.	TRBV5-8	TGTGCCAGCAGCTTGCGGGGCTATGGCTACACCTTC	CASSLRGYGYTF
TRBJ2-1	few	TRBD2	TRBV7-3	TGTGCCAGCAGCTCGGGACTAGCGGGAGTATCCTACAATGAGCAGTTCTTC	CASSSGLAGVSYNEQFF
TRBJ2-1	.	.	TRBV27	TGTGCCAGCAGTTCCCTGCCGGGAACATCCTACAATGAGCAGTTCTTC	CASSSLPGTSYNEQFF
TRBJ2-7	.	TRBD2	TRBV30	TGTGCCTGGACGGGGGGGGACTCCTACGAGCAGTACTTC	CAWTGGDSYEQYF
TRBJ2-2	.	.	TRBV9	TGTGCCAGCAGCGTACTAGGGGTTGAGACCGGGGAGCTGTTTTTT	CASSVLGVETGELFF
TRBJ2-3	.	TRBD1	TRBV7-9	TGTGCCAGCAGCCTCCGGACAGGGCCAGGCACAGATACGCAGTATTTT	CASSLRTGPGTDTQYF
TRBJ2-1	.	.	TRBV9	TGTGCCAGCAGCGTCAGTCTAGCTTCTTACAATGAGCAGTTCTTC	CASSVSLASYNEQFF
TRBJ2-3	.	.	TRBV4-2	TGTGCCAGCAGCCAGGACACTAGAAACAGGGCAGATACGCAGTATTTT	CASSQDTRNRADTQYF
TRBJ1-1	.	.	TRBV6-6	TGTGCCAGCAGTCGGGGGGGGAACACTGAAGCTTTCTTT	CASSRGGNTEAFF
TRBJ1-6	.	.	TRBV28	TGTGCCAGCAGCCCCGTACAGCGGATTAATTCACCCCTCCACTTT	CASSPVQRINSPLHF
TRBJ2-5	.	TRBD2	TRBV10-2	TGCGCCAGCAAGCGGGGGCTGCAAGAGACCCAGTACTTC	CASKRGLQETQYF